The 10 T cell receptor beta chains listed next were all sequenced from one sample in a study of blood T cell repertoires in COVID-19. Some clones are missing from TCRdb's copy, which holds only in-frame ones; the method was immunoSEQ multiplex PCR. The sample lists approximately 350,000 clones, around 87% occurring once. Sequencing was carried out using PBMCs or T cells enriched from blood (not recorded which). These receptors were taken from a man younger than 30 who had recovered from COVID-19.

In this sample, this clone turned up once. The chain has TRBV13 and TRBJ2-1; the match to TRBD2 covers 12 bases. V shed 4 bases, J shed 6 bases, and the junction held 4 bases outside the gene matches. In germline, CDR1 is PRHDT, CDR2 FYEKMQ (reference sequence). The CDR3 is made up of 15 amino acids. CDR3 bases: TGTGCCAGCAGCTCTGGACTAGCGGGGTTCAATGAGCAGTTCTTC. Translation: CASSSGLAGFNEQFF.

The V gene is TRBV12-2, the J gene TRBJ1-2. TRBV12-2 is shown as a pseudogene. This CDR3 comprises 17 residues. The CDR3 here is CASPSEGAESGNYGYTF. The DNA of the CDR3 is TGTGCAAGTCCCTCAGAGGGCGCAGAATCAGGTAACTATGGCTACACCTTC.

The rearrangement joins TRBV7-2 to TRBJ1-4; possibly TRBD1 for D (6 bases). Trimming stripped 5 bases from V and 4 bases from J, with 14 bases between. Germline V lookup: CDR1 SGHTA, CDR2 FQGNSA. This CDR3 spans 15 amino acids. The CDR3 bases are TGTGCCAGCAGCCTAAGACAGGCCTATAATGAAAAACTGTTTTTT. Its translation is CASSLRQAYNEKLFF.

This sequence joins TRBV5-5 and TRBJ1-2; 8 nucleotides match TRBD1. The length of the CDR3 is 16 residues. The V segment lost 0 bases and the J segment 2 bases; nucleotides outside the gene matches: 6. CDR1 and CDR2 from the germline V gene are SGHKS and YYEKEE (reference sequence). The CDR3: CASSLATGQENYGYTF. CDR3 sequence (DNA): TGTGCCAGCAGCTTGGCGACGGGACAGGAGAACTATGGCTACACCTTC.

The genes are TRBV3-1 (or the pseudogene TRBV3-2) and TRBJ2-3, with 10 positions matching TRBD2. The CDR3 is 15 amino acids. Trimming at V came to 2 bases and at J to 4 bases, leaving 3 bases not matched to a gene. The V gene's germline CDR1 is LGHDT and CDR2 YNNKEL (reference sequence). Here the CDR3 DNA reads TGTGCCAGCAGCCAACCCGGACTAGCGGCAGATACGCAGTATTTT. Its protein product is CASSQPGLAADTQYF.

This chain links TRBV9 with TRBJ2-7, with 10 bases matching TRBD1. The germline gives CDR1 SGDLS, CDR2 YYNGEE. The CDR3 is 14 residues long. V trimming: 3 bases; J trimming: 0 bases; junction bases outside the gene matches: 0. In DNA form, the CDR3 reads TGTGCCAGCAGCGGGACAGGGGGCTCCTACGAGCAGTACTTC. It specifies CASSGTGGSYEQYF.

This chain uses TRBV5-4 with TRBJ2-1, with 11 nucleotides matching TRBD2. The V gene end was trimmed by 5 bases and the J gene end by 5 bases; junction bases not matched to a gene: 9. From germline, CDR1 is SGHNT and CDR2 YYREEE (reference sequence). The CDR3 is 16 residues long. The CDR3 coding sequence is TGTGCCAGCAGTTTTTCCGGGACTAGCGGCAACAATGAGCAGTTCTTC. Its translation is CASSFSGTSGNNEQFF. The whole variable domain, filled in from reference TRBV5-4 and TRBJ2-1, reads ETGVTQSPTHLIKTRGQQVTLRCSSQSGHNTVSWYQQALGQGPQFIFQYYREEENGRGNFPPRFSGLQFPNYSSELNVNALELDDSALYLCASSFSGTSGNNEQFFGPGTRLTVL.

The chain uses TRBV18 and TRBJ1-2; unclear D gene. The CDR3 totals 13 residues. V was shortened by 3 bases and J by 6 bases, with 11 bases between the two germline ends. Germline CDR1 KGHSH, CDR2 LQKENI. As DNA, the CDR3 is TGTGCCAGCTCACCGAACGACGGAGATGGCTACACCTTC. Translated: CASSPNDGDGYTF.

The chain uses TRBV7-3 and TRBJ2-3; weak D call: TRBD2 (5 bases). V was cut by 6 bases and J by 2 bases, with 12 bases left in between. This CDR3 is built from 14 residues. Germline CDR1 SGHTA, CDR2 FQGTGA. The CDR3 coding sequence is TGTGCCAGCAGTCTTACTAGGAACACAGATACGCAGTATTTT. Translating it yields CASSLTRNTDTQYF.

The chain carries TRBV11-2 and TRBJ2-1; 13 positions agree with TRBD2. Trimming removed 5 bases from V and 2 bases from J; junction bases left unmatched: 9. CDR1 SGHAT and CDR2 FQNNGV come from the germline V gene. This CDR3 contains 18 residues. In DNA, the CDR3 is TGTGCCAGCAGCCCACTAGCGGGGGGGCCGGAGGCCTACAATGAGCAGTTCTTC. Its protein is CASSPLAGGPEAYNEQFF.